This T cell receptor beta chain comes out of a study of response to subunit inactivated influenza vaccine. The V and J ends lost 3 bases and 5 bases respectively, with 13 bases between them. Germline V gene sequence: CDR1 DFQATT, CDR2 SNEGSKA (reference sequence). The CDR3 totals 14 residues. TCRdb used MiXCR to reprocess the RT-PCR reads, holding one entry per CDR3 protein. Among about 190,000 distinct CDR3 sequences listed, approximately 14% were seen once. The rearrangement links TRBV20-1 to TRBJ2-2; perhaps TRBD2 as D (5 bases). The receptor comes from a man in his fifties or sixties who received an inactivated influenza vaccine. This specimen consisted of CD8+ T cells sorted from PBMCs, obtained roughly 5 days after vaccination. The CDR3 DNA reads TGCAGTGCTAGTAGAGGGTTTCTAACCGGGGAGCTGTTTTTT. The encoded protein is CSASRGFLTGELFF.